This T cell receptor (beta chain) was captured in a study of CD8+ T cells in alopecia areata. General observations from the study: Scalp sequencing also captures normal skin's resident alphabeta T cells.

Treatment reported: oral pan-JAK inhibitor, 5-10 mg twice daily. Extraction of RNA preceded its reverse transcription into cDNA, which served as the sequencing template. Libraries were prepared by immunoSEQ multiplex PCR; TCRdb keeps only in-frame clonotypes and omits some of them. The sample records roughly 120,000 clones, 58% being singletons. Remarks on this clone: Its antigen remains unidentified.

The CDR3 is 14 residues long. V lost 2 bases to trimming and J lost 12 bases, with 22 bases between them. From germline, CDR1 is SQVTM and CDR2 ANQGSEA. This sample comprised CD8+ T cells sorted from blood, obtained at week 4, from a patient treated with tofacitinib. This TCR came from a human donor with alopecia areata. The gene calls are TRBV29-1 and TRBJ1-2, with D perhaps TRBD1 (6 bases). This CDR3 is CSVELDRNLPWHTF. CDR3 nucleotides: TGCAGCGTTGAACTCGACAGGAACCTGCCGTGGCACACCTTC.